This T cell receptor (beta chain) is from a study of blood T cell repertoires in COVID-19. Each participant's cohort was designated according to participant-reported clinical history. Trimming removed 3 bases from V and 0 bases from J, with 12 bases in between. Germline CDR1 reads LNHDA; CDR2 reads SQIVND (reference sequence). This CDR3 contains 16 residues. Here immunoSEQ multiplex PCR was the method, and the copy in TCRdb shows in-frame clones only, minus some. The table has 110,000 to 150,000 clones, around 81% seen once. The receptor was derived from a woman between 40 and 55 years old who had recovered from COVID-19. The chain carries TRBV19 and TRBJ1-3; D is uncertain. Material: PBMCs or T cells enriched from blood (not recorded which). DNA of the CDR3: TGTGCCAGTAGTATGGAGGGCTTGAGCTCTGGAAACACCATATATTTT. Translated, it gives CASSMEGLSSGNTIYF.